The 14 T cell receptor beta chains below come from one sample, sequenced in a study of early stage breast cancer tumors. The repertoire was sequenced with immunoSEQ multiplex PCR; TCRdb's copy has only in-frame clones and lacks some. The table records about 72,000 clones, around four fifths of them present only once. Sequenced input: blood. These receptors all stem from a person between 55 and 69 years old with breast cancer.

The rearrangement uses TRBV6-5 and TRBJ2-1; the match to TRBD2 covers 10 bases. V was pared by 4 bases and J by 6 bases, with 6 bases of the junction left unmatched. The CDR3 is made up of 15 amino acids. Germline V gene lookup returns CDR1 MNHEY and CDR2 SVGAGI. The CDR3: CASSFSGTSANEQFF. The CDR3 DNA follows: TGTGCCAGCAGTTTCTCCGGGACTAGCGCCAATGAGCAGTTCTTC.

The chain is built from TRBV19 and TRBJ2-5; a possible D gene is TRBD1 (5 bases). Trimming left V 2 bases short and J 2 bases short, with 15 bases between. Germline assignment: CDR1 LNHDA and CDR2 SQIVND (reference sequence). The CDR3 sequence is 16 residues long. The chain's CDR3 is CASSILGSAGQETQYF. In DNA, the CDR3 is TGTGCCAGTAGTATATTAGGTTCGGCAGGGCAAGAGACCCAGTACTTC. Full variable domain (remainder filled in from reference TRBV19 and TRBJ2-5): DGGITQSPKYLFRKEGQNVTLSCEQNLNHDAMYWYRQDPGQGLRLIYYSQIVNDFQKGDIAEGYSVSREKKESFPLTVTSAQKNPTAFYLCASSILGSAGQETQYFGPGTRLLVL.

V and J are TRBV30 and TRBJ1-3, with D maybe TRBD1 (5 bases). CDR1 and CDR2 from the germline V gene are GTSNPN and SVGIG (reference sequence). The CDR3 contains 14 residues. Deletions cut 4 bases from V and 4 bases from J, with 14 bases between. CDR3 sequence: CAWTQSGTGNTIYF. The CDR3, as DNA: TGTGCCTGGACGCAGTCGGGGACGGGAAACACCATATATTTT.

This chain connects TRBV14 to TRBJ2-7, with D perhaps TRBD2 (5 bases). Between the trimmed V and J ends, which lost 6 bases and 4 bases, there was a span of 10 bases. The germline V gene encodes CDR1 SGHDN and CDR2 FVKESK. The CDR3 is made up of 12 amino acids. CDR3 in amino acids: CASSFSGYEQYF. The DNA for the CDR3 is TGTGCCAGCAGTTTTTCGGGGTACGAGCAGTACTTC.

The gene calls are TRBV7-6 and TRBJ1-3; D gene uncertain. The germline CDR1 and CDR2 sequences are SGHVS and FNYEAQ. The CDR3 runs 17 residues. Trimming removed 4 bases at V and 2 bases at J, with 18 bases between. CDR3 loop: CASSSTPPSSPGNTIYF. The CDR3, as DNA: TGTGCCAGCAGCTCCACCCCCCCCAGCAGCCCTGGAAACACCATATATTTT.

V usage is TRBV11-3 and J usage is TRBJ2-3; tentative D call: TRBD1 (5 bases). The CDR3 sequence is 14 residues long. V was shortened by 3 bases and J by 5 bases, with 12 bases between the two germline ends. Germline CDR1 is SGHNT and CDR2 is YENEEA. CDR3 protein: CASSLGPSRDTQYF. For the CDR3, the DNA is TGTGCCAGCAGCTTGGGGCCCTCGAGAGATACGCAGTATTTT. Using reference TRBV11-3 and TRBJ2-3 for the parts outside the CDR3, the full variable domain is EAGVVQSPRYKIIEKKQPVAFWCNPISGHNTLYWYLQNLGQGPELLIRYENEEAVDDSQLPKDRFSAERLKGVDSTLKIQPAELGDSAVYLCASSLGPSRDTQYFGPGTRLTVL.

The chain employs TRBV2 and TRBJ1-5, with 7 bases that match TRBD1. CDR3 length: 14 residues. Germline CDR1 reads SNHLY; CDR2 reads FYNNEI. V lost 7 bases and J lost 3; bases outside the gene matches: 6. In DNA form, the CDR3 reads TGTGCCAGCAATGACAGGGTGAACAATCAGCCCCAGCATTTT. It codes for CASNDRVNNQPQHF.

This chain joins TRBV7-9 and TRBJ1-4; D remains unclear. Germline V gene data show CDR1 as SEHNR and CDR2 as FQNEAQ (reference sequence). V dropped 1 base and J dropped 1 base, with 7 bases sitting between them. The CDR3 is 15 residues long. Here the CDR3 reads CASSLGEGTNEKLFF. The CDR3 nucleotides are TGTGCCAGCAGCTTAGGGGAAGGAACTAATGAAAAACTGTTTTTT.

In this sample, this clone turned up a few times. V usage is TRBV10-3 and J usage is TRBJ1-2; unclear D gene. CDR3 size: 12 residues. V lost 3 bases and J lost 4, with 6 bases in between. Germline-derived CDR1 and CDR2 are ENHRY and SYGVKD. CDR3 loop: CAISDPSYGYTF. The CDR3 nucleotides are TGTGCCATCAGTGATCCAAGCTATGGCTACACCTTC.

The CDR3 loop reads CASSLITVSNTGELFF. As DNA, the CDR3 is TGTGCCAGCAGCTTAATTACGGTTTCGAACACCGGGGAGCTGTTTTTT. V is TRBV7-8 and J is TRBJ2-2; D is unresolved. Germline V gene data show CDR1 as SGHVS and CDR2 as FQNEAQ. The CDR3 has 16 residues. V lost 2 bases and J lost 0, with 10 bases in between.

The chain recombines TRBV4-1 with TRBJ2-7; 8 bases fit TRBD2. Germline V lookup: CDR1 MGHRA, CDR2 YSYEKL. The V segment lost 8 bases and the J segment 3 bases; nucleotides outside the gene matches: 12. This CDR3 contains 15 residues. The CDR3 nucleotides read TGCGCCAGCTCCGAAGGAGCGGGGGCCTACTACGAGCAGTACTTC. This translates into CASSEGAGAYYEQYF.

This clone was seen more than once but under ten times. The V gene is TRBV27, the J gene TRBJ1-1; D unresolved. The CDR3 has 14 residues. Trimming shortened V by 0 bases and J by 3 bases, and 8 bases separated the two germline ends. CDR1 is MNHEY, CDR2 SMNVEV, per germline (reference sequence). CDR3 nucleotide sequence: TGTGCCAGCAGTTTATCGTTCGGATACACTGAAGCTTTCTTT. As protein: CASSLSFGYTEAFF.

Only a few counts were recorded for this clone. The chain is built from TRBV28 and TRBJ1-5; 7 bases agree with TRBD1. This CDR3 is 14 amino acids long. Trimming took 8 bases from V and 5 from J; bases not matched to a gene: 9. Germline V gene data show CDR1 as MDHEN and CDR2 as SYDVKM. This chain's CDR3 is CASGLWGQYQPQHF. The CDR3 DNA reads TGTGCCAGCGGACTCTGGGGACAGTATCAGCCCCAGCATTTT.

The chain employs TRBV15 and TRBJ2-7; tentatively, D is TRBD2 (5 bases). Trimming took 0 bases from V and 5 from J, leaving 14 bases between them. The CDR3 length is 15 residues. Germline values: CDR1 LNHNV, CDR2 YYDKDF (reference sequence). Here the CDR3 DNA reads TGTGCCACCAGCAGAGATCTCGGACTGAACAACGAGCAGTACTTC. Protein: CATSRDLGLNNEQYF.